This T cell receptor beta chain was identified in a study of blood T cell repertoires in COVID-19. The method was immunoSEQ multiplex PCR; TCRdb's version includes in-frame clones alone and lacks a portion of them. The table includes some 250,000 clones, more than 75% detected once. This CDR3 has 15 residues. V shed 1 base and J shed 8 bases, with 14 bases lying between them. Germline lookup yields CDR1 MGHDK and CDR2 SYGVNS. The chain has TRBV25-1 and TRBJ1-4; D is undetermined. The material sequenced was peripheral blood. The sequence was collected from a woman aged 40 to 50 who had recovered from COVID-19. The CDR3 loop reads CASSEWRRAGEKLFF. CDR3 nucleotides: TGTGCCAGCAGTGAATGGCGAAGGGCGGGGGAAAAACTGTTTTTT. The full variable domain, its missing parts supplied by reference TRBV25-1 and TRBJ1-4, is EADIYQTPRYLVIGTGKKITLECSQTMGHDKMYWYQQDPGMELHLIHYSYGVNSTEKGDLSSESTVSRIRTEHFPLTLESARPSHTSQYLCASSEWRRAGEKLFFGSGTQLSVL.